This TCR beta chain comes out of a study of CD8+ T cells in alopecia areata. Study overall: Treated patients were given 5 to 10 mg oral tofacitinib twice daily.

Germline lookup yields CDR1 ENHRY and CDR2 SYGVKD. The CDR3 has 13 residues. Trimming pared 2 bases from V and 4 bases from J, leaving 3 bases between. TCR sequencing used cDNA made by reverse transcription of extracted RNA. Clones were read by immunoSEQ multiplex PCR, and TCRdb kept only the in-frame ones, dropping some. The repertoire holds 150,000 to 200,000 clones, with less than 65% as singletons. Treatment reported: oral pan-JAK inhibitor, 5-10 mg twice daily. A few counts support this clone. This TCR was recovered from a human donor with alopecia areata. This specimen consisted of CD4+ T cells sorted from blood, obtained at week 24, from a patient treated with tofacitinib. This sequence joins TRBV10-3 and TRBJ1-6; D remains unclear. The CDR3 protein is CAISEAYNSPLHF. The DNA for the CDR3 is TGTGCCATCAGTGAGGCATATAATTCACCCCTCCACTTT.